The source of this T cell receptor beta chain is a study of blood T cells in healthy people across ages. Primed by a sample-barcoded 5' primer and a J-beta primer mix, a second PCR proceeded for about 7 to 11 cycles. A template-switch adaptor containing 12 random nucleotides labeled each cDNA molecule. MiXCR, applied by TCRdb to the 5' RACE reads, yields one record per CDR3 protein. The sample has 1.5 million to 2 million distinct CDR3 sequences; roughly two fifths are singletons. Findings of the study overall: Diversity was estimated from one million T cells, and these estimates were considered underestimates.

This clonotype was seen a few times. Its antigen is still unknown. Germline values: CDR1 MDHEN, CDR2 SYDVKM. This CDR3 is built from 15 residues. The V segment lost 5 bases and the J segment 12 bases; nucleotides outside the gene matches: 12. Samples each yielded at least 5 micrograms of total RNA. Sequencing was done on a sample of blood. The sequence derives from a human donor in good health. The J gene is TRBJ2-1, the V gene TRBV28; TRBD2 matches 11 bases. The CDR3 protein is CASSLTPSLAGGQFF. For the CDR3, the DNA is TGTGCCAGCAGTCTCACCCCTTCTCTAGCGGGGGGGCAGTTCTTC.